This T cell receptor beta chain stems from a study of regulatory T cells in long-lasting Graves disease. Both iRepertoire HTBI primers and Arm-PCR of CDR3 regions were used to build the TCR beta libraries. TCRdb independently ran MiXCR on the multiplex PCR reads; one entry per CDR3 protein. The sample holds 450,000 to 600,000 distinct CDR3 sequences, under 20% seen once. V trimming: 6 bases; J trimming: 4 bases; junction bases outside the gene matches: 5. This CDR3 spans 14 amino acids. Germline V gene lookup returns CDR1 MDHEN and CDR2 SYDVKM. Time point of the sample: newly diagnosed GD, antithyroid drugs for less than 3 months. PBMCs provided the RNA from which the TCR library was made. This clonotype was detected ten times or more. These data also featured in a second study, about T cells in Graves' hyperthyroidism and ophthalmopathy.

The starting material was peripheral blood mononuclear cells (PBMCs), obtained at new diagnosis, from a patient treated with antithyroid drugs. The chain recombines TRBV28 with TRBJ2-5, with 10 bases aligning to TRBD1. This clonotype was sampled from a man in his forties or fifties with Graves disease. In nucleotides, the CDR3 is TGTGCCAGCAGGGAGACAGGGGGCTCAGAGACCCAGTACTTC. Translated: CASRETGGSETQYF.